Described below is a single T cell receptor (beta chain) sequence and its context. Its specificity is not known. These data come from a study of T cell responses to AZD1222 COVID-19 vaccine. Study-wide findings and caveats: The donor cohort was predominantly white British with a female majority, and clonal diversity may have been underestimated. AZD1222 recipients seropositive at baseline numbered only six. Spike-specific TCR breadth and depth grew following two AZD1222 doses. Reports indicate that nearly half of spike-specific TCRs are directed at unmutated variant regions.

TCRdb's copy holds only in-frame clones and misses some; the assay was immunoSEQ multiplex PCR. This sample yields 150,000 or so clones, of which approximately 88% are seen a single time; approximately 2.1% belongs to the top ten. The V gene lost 4 bases and the J gene lost 1 base, with 13 bases spanning the gap. The CDR3 runs to 15 residues. Per germline, CDR1 LNHNV and CDR2 YYDKDF (reference sequence). This clonotype was obtained from an adult in good health. This sample comprised peripheral blood, obtained on day 0 of AZD1222 vaccination. The V and J genes are TRBV15 and TRBJ2-5; tentatively, D is TRBD2 (5 bases). The CDR3 DNA reads as TGTGCCACCAGCAAACAGCCGGGAACCCAAGAGACCCAGTACTTC. Translated: CATSKQPGTQETQYF.